The 10 T cell receptor beta chains below come from one sample, sequenced in a study of shared clonotypes between healthy human individuals. The protocol was immunoSEQ multiplex PCR, while the TCRdb copy is restricted to in-frame clones and leaves out a portion. The sample has 2 million to 2.5 million clones, about nine tenths seen once. The sample taken for sequencing was naive CD4+ T cells from PBMCs. Subset reported: CD45RA+ positively selected. These receptors all come from a man between 18 and 35 years old in good health. Some clones in this sample may be carry-over from other donors' samples.

About this clone itself: This specimen includes other DNA sequences encoding the same CDR3. The chain uses TRBV18 and TRBJ2-1; D is uncertain. The germline V and J ends were trimmed by 6 bases and 6 bases, with 12 bases remaining between them. From germline, CDR1 is KGHSH and CDR2 LQKENI. The CDR3 covers 13 residues. CDR3 residues: CASSPPSINEQFF. The CDR3 DNA reads TGTGCCAGCTCGCCTCCTTCCATCAATGAGCAGTTCTTC.

The CDR3 loop is CASSTTGVSWDGWDDQPQHF. In DNA, the CDR3 is TGTGCCAGTAGTACGACGGGGGTAAGCTGGGACGGATGGGATGATCAGCCCCAGCATTTT. This sequence joins TRBV19 and TRBJ1-5; D is perhaps TRBD1 (5 bases). CDR1 is LNHDA and CDR2 is SQIVND in the germline V gene (reference sequence). V lost 4 bases and J lost 5, with 30 bases in between. This CDR3 region has 20 residues.

Only a few counts were recorded for this clone. V and J are TRBV7-2 and TRBJ1-2; no clear D gene. Germline CDR1 SGHTA, CDR2 FQGNSA. V was pared by 4 bases and J by 4 bases, with 7 bases between. The length of the CDR3 is 12 residues. Written as DNA, the CDR3 is TGTGCCAGCAGCTCCATACCCTATGGCTACACCTTC. It translates to CASSSIPYGYTF.

The chain uses TRBV6-6 and TRBJ2-2, with D tentatively TRBD1 (6 bases). The CDR3 is made up of 13 amino acids. Trimming cost V 5 bases and J 6 bases, with 10 bases left between them. CDR1 MNHNY and CDR2 SVGAGI come from the germline V gene (reference sequence). The CDR3 here is CASSQQGPGELFF. In DNA form, the CDR3 reads TGTGCCAGCAGTCAACAGGGTCCCGGGGAGCTGTTTTTT.

The V gene is TRBV4-2, the J gene TRBJ1-4; 7 bases map to TRBD1. Germline V CDR1 and CDR2: LGHNA, YNFKEQ. The CDR3 is 15 amino acids. The V and J ends lost 4 bases and 6 bases, in that order; junction bases with no gene match: 8. In nucleotides, the CDR3 is TGTGCCAGCAGCCCCGGACAGGATTCCTATGAAAAACTGTTTTTT. It translates to CASSPGQDSYEKLFF.

As for this clone: Additional DNA sequences in this sample encode the identical CDR3. V usage is TRBV5-1 and J usage is TRBJ2-7; the D is unclear. The germline V gene has CDR1 SGHRS and CDR2 YFSETQ. There are 12 residues in the CDR3. Trimming took off 0 bases at V and 3 bases at J, with 4 bases between the two ends. In DNA form, the CDR3 reads TGCGCCAGCAGCTTGGGGGACTACGAGCAGTACTTC. Its protein is CASSLGDYEQYF.

The gene calls are TRBV28 and TRBJ1-2, with D tentatively TRBD1 (5 bases). V was clipped by 4 bases and J by 4 bases, with 22 bases between them. From germline, CDR1 is MDHEN and CDR2 SYDVKM. The CDR3 length is 17 residues. CDR3 protein: CASSSSPNLRVGYGYTF. CDR3 sequence (DNA): TGTGCCAGCAGTTCCTCCCCTAACCTCAGGGTGGGCTATGGCTACACCTTC.

This clone has just one count. This same CDR3 is encoded by further DNA sequences in the sample. This chain connects TRBV10-3 to TRBJ2-3; D is undetermined. CDR3 length equals 12 residues. Germline loops: CDR1 ENHRY, CDR2 SYGVKD. V was cut by 3 bases and J by 3 bases, with 4 bases left in between. This CDR3 reads CAISDSTDTQYF. The CDR3 bases are TGTGCCATCAGTGACAGTACAGATACGCAGTATTTT.

The rearrangement joins TRBV5-1 to TRBJ1-2; TRBD1 matches at 9 bases. The CDR3 contains 14 residues. Germline V gene data show CDR1 as SGHRS and CDR2 as YFSETQ. The trim removed 5 bases at V and 3 bases at J, leaving 5 bases unmatched. CDR3 loop: CASSKTGGDYGYTF. The CDR3, as DNA: TGCGCCAGCAGTAAGACAGGGGGGGACTATGGCTACACCTTC.

The chain joins TRBV10-3 to TRBJ2-5, with a tentative D call TRBD1 (5 bases). This CDR3 region has 12 residues. Germline assignment: CDR1 ENHRY and CDR2 SYGVKD. V was clipped by 6 bases and J by 4 bases, with 9 bases between them. The CDR3 DNA reads TGTGCCATCAGCCAGGGAAGAGAGACCCAGTACTTC. This codes for CAISQGRETQYF.